These T cell receptor beta chains were read from a single sample in a study of shared clonotypes between healthy human individuals. Sequenced by immunoSEQ multiplex PCR; TCRdb stores in-frame clones only, minus some. The sample has 600,000 to 750,000 clones, 60% to 80% seen once. Sample: memory CD4+ T cells sorted from blood. Every receptor here comes from a woman in her 30s in good health. Each CDR3 is given with its conserved first and last residue. D genes are given only for firm matches.

D,J,length,V,CDR3
-,TRBJ2-3,13,TRBV19,CASSRPAADTQYF
-,TRBJ1-1,14,TRBV7-9,CASSLAVRSTEAFF
-,TRBJ1-5,13,TRBV6-5,CASRSGGSQPQHF
-,TRBJ1-2,14,TRBV27,CASSLSWENYGYTF
-,TRBJ2-7,13,TRBV28,CASSLNHGYEQYF
-,TRBJ1-1,13,TRBV28,CASSHRDNTEAFF
-,TRBJ2-7,16,TRBV30,CAWSAKDGFLSYEQYF
TRBD1,TRBJ2-6,20,TRBV5-1,CASSLGLRDRSDGGANVLTF
-,TRBJ1-5,13,TRBV30,CAWSSEGWQPQHF
TRBD1,TRBJ2-6,18,TRBV15,CATSRGRDRGRGANVLTF
-,TRBJ2-2,13,TRBV28,CASSRGAPGELFF
TRBD2,TRBJ2-1,17,TRBV11-2,CASSLGTLAGHLNEQFF
-,TRBJ1-4,15,TRBV6-6,CASSYVGGEGGKLFF
-,TRBJ2-7,15,TRBV18,CASSPSFQRSYEQYF
TRBD1,TRBJ1-2,15,TRBV7-3,CASSPGQGTSYGYTF
-,TRBJ2-5,12,TRBV2,CASSSPVETQYF
-,TRBJ2-7,13,TRBV7-3,CASSLGGRVEQYF
TRBD1,TRBJ2-2,16,TRBV11-2,CASRNPRTGQTGELFF
-,TRBJ1-1,11,TRBV5-6,CASSLGLEAFF
-,TRBJ1-1,14,TRBV25-1,CASSETVYDTEAFF
TRBD2,TRBJ2-1,13,TRBV2,CASGRDYLNEQFF
-,TRBJ2-7,15,TRBV6-5,CASSFLSSLPYEQCF
-,TRBJ2-2,13,TRBV7-3,CASSPTNTGELFF
-,TRBJ1-1,14,TRBV6-6,CASSWSARHTEAFF
TRBD2,TRBJ2-6,17,TRBV5-1,CASSLAAGETGANVLTF
-,TRBJ2-3,17,TRBV5-1,CASSPYIRVNSADTQYF
TRBD1,TRBJ1-4,16,TRBV2,CASSENGRTGVEKLFF
-,TRBJ1-5,17,TRBV2,CASSQSGQHYSNQPQHF
-,TRBJ1-5,13,TRBV30,CAWSPQPYQPQHF
TRBD1,TRBJ1-4,15,TRBV5-1,CASSLGRGRNEKLFF
-,TRBJ1-3,13,TRBV10-1,CASSGTSGNTIYF
-,TRBJ1-6,14,TRBV4-1,CASSQEGSHSPLHF
-,TRBJ1-2,15,TRBV5-4,CASSRDAGANYGYTF